The 12 T cell receptor beta chains below were found in one sample sequenced in a study of T-cell memory formation after mild COVID-19. From the 5' RACE reads, TCRdb called clonotypes with MiXCR, one entry per CDR3 protein. In the table there are hundreds of thousands of distinct CDR3 sequences, 20% to 25% of which are singletons. What was sequenced was PBMCs or a T cell subset sorted from them (not recorded which). These receptors were obtained from a man younger than 30 who had mild COVID-19 (a few samples of this study predate the infection). Cell type and time point are not known.

The chain recombines TRBV4-3 with TRBJ2-1, with 7 bases aligning to TRBD2. This CDR3 contains 16 residues. Unmatched junction bases numbered 7, after V lost 3 bases and J lost 2 bases. Germline CDR1 LGHNA, CDR2 YSLEER. CDR3: CASSQGERGTYNEQFF. The CDR3 DNA reads as TGCGCCAGCAGCCAGGGAGAGCGGGGAACCTACAATGAGCAGTTCTTC.

The chain is built from TRBV20-1 and TRBJ2-2; 7 positions match TRBD2. The CDR3 is 16 residues long. Germline V CDR1 and CDR2: DFQATT, SNEGSKA (reference sequence). Trimming took 0 bases from V and 0 from J; bases not matched to a gene: 4. The CDR3 DNA reads as TGCAGTGCTAGAGATCTGAGCGGGACGAACACCGGGGAGCTGTTTTTT. Its protein is CSARDLSGTNTGELFF.

This clonotype came up a few times. The chain combines TRBV20-1 with TRBJ1-6; the match to TRBD1 covers 9 bases. The germline V gene encodes CDR1 DFQATT and CDR2 SNEGSKA (reference sequence). This CDR3 has 11 residues. DNA of the CDR3: TGCAGGGGACAGGGTGATTCACCCCTCCACTTT. Protein sequence: CRGQGDSPLHF.

The chain uses TRBV12-3 or TRBV12-4 and TRBJ2-7; TRBD1 is a possible D gene (6 bases). There are 14 residues in the CDR3. Trimming shortened V by 8 bases and J by 7 bases, and 21 bases separated the two germline ends. Here the CDR3 DNA reads TGTGCCAGCGGACCTCAGGGGCCCCGGGGTGAGCAGTACTTC. Its translation: CASGPQGPRGEQYF.

The sample holds a few counts of this clonotype. The chain recombines TRBV4-1 with TRBJ2-1; D is perhaps TRBD2 (6 bases). Germline loops: CDR1 MGHRA, CDR2 YSYEKL. The CDR3 is 15 amino acids. Between the trimmed V and J ends, which lost 4 bases and 4 bases, there was a span of 14 bases. As DNA, the CDR3 is TGCGCCAGCAGCCGGAGGGCAGATTCTTACAATGAGCAGTTCTTC. Its translation: CASSRRADSYNEQFF.

This clonotype was seen only a few times. DNA of the CDR3: TGCGCCAGCAGCTTTTCCCCCGACACGACACAAGAGACCCAGTACTTC. This gives the protein CASSFSPDTTQETQYF. The chain recombines TRBV5-1 with TRBJ2-5, with D unclear. The germline V gene encodes CDR1 SGHRS and CDR2 YFSETQ. This CDR3 is built from 16 residues. V lost 2 bases to trimming and J lost 2 bases, with 16 bases between them.

This chain connects TRBV5-1 to TRBJ2-4; possible D gene TRBD1, 5 bases. Germline assignment: CDR1 SGHRS and CDR2 YFSETQ. V was cut by 0 bases and J by 9 bases, with 13 bases left in between. CDR3 length equals 14 residues. The CDR3 region has the DNA TGCGCCAGCAGCTTGGAGGGGAAAGAAGGCATTCAGTACTTC. Translation: CASSLEGKEGIQYF.

This clonotype was observed a few times. The chain employs TRBV6-2 or TRBV6-3 and TRBJ2-7; the D call may be TRBD1 or TRBD2 (5 bases each). Germline V CDR1 and CDR2: MNHEY, SVGEGT. Trimming took 5 bases from V and 4 from J, leaving 18 bases between them. The CDR3 length is 15 residues. Written as DNA, the CDR3 is TGTGCCAGCAGTCAACCCGGGGACCGAGCGTACGAGCAGTACGTC. Its translation: CASSQPGDRAYEQYV.

Many counts were recorded for this clonotype. The chain recombines TRBV24-1 with TRBJ2-1; 9 nucleotides match TRBD2. Germline V gene sequence: CDR1 KGHDR, CDR2 SFDVKD. The CDR3 covers 16 residues. Trimming took 4 bases from V and 2 from J; bases not matched to a gene: 5. CDR3 coding DNA: TGTGCCACCAGTGACAATAGCGGGGGCGCCTACAATGAGCAGTTCTTC. This codes for CATSDNSGGAYNEQFF.

This clonotype is medium-sized (0.01 to 0.1%) in the sample. The rearrangement joins TRBV24-1 to TRBJ2-1; either TRBD1 or TRBD2 may supply D (5 bases each). The CDR3 sequence is 16 residues long. Trimming removed 9 bases at V and 0 bases at J, with 17 bases between. CDR1 and CDR2 from the germline V gene are KGHDR and SFDVKD. The CDR3 bases are TGTGCCACCCGGGGCCGGAATGTTAGCTCCTACAATGAGCAGTTCTTC. It specifies CATRGRNVSSYNEQFF.

The J gene is TRBJ2-1, the V gene TRBV4-1; tentative D call: TRBD2 (5 bases). Germline V gene sequence: CDR1 MGHRA, CDR2 YSYEKL. The CDR3 is made up of 18 amino acids. The germline V and J ends were trimmed by 1 base and 0 bases, with 16 bases remaining between them. The CDR3 sequence is CASSQALERMSSYNEQFF. For the CDR3, the DNA is TGCGCCAGCAGCCAAGCTCTTGAGCGGATGAGCTCCTACAATGAGCAGTTCTTC.

CDR3 coding DNA: TGTGCCAGCAGTAGAAAGGGCCTCGGGACTAGCGGCAGCACAGATACGCAGTATTTT. It encodes CASSRKGLGTSGSTDTQYF. V gene TRBV27 combines with J gene TRBJ2-3, with 11 bases lining up with TRBD2. V was pared by 5 bases and J by 0 bases, with 13 bases of the junction left unmatched. The CDR3 has 19 amino acids. Germline lookup yields CDR1 MNHEY and CDR2 SMNVEV (reference sequence).